The 8 T cell receptor beta chains given below trace back to one sample, sequenced in a study of regulatory T cells in long-lasting Graves disease. CDR3 regions were amplified by Arm-PCR using iRepertoire HTBI primers to build TCR beta libraries. TCRdb re-called the multiplex PCR reads with MiXCR, one entry per CDR3 protein. Here the sample spans more than 400,000 distinct CDR3 sequences, about 15% being singletons. Time point indicated: newly diagnosed GD, antithyroid drugs for less than 3 months. Generation of the TCR library employed RNA extracted from PBMCs. These same records also appear under a second study, on T cells in Graves' hyperthyroidism and ophthalmopathy.

Sequencing used peripheral blood mononuclear cells (PBMCs), obtained at new diagnosis, from a patient treated with antithyroid drugs. The source is a woman in her twenties or thirties with Graves disease.

This clonotype was found many times. J is TRBJ2-5 and V is TRBV30; the D gene could be TRBD1 or TRBD2 (6 bases each). The CDR3 extends over 12 amino acids. CDR1 is GTSNPN, CDR2 SVGIG, per germline (reference sequence). With 0 bases removed from V and 10 bases from J, the gap between germline ends came to 12 bases. CDR3 sequence: CAWSVMRGDQYF. In DNA, the CDR3 is TGTGCCTGGAGTGTAATGAGGGGGGACCAGTACTTC.

This clonotype has ten or more counts. The J gene is TRBJ2-1, the V gene TRBV6-1; TRBD2 matches at 9 bases. Germline loops: CDR1 MNHNS, CDR2 SASEGT. V shed 6 bases and J 1 base; nucleotides not matched to a gene: 7. The CDR3 runs to 16 residues. The CDR3 DNA follows: TGTGCCAGCAGACCCGGACTAGCGACATCCTACAATGAGCAGTTCTTC. This translates into CASRPGLATSYNEQFF.

J is TRBJ2-4 and V is TRBV28; D ambiguous. The germline V gene encodes CDR1 MDHEN and CDR2 SYDVKM. The V end lost 1 base, the J end lost 1 base, and 8 bases lay between the germline ends. There are 15 residues in the CDR3. This CDR3 reads CASSLYLGAKNIQYF. CDR3 coding DNA: TGTGCCAGCAGTTTATATTTGGGGGCCAAAAACATTCAGTACTTC.

A word on this clonotype: Relative to the germline gene, one junction end is altered; a read error may explain this. This sequence joins TRBV15 and TRBJ1-6; unclear D gene. The CDR3 has 16 amino acids. Germline V gene lookup returns CDR1 LNHNV and CDR2 YYDKDF (reference sequence). This CDR3 is CATGRDLPVGNSPLHF. DNA of the CDR3: TGTGCCACCGGCAGAGATCTTCCCGTGGGTAATTCACCCCTCCACTTT.

At least ten counts were recorded for this clonotype. The chain uses TRBV14 and TRBJ2-1; no definite D call. Germline V gene data show CDR1 as SGHDN and CDR2 as FVKESK. V lost 1 base to trimming and J lost 1 base, with 11 bases between them. The CDR3 has 16 amino acids. DNA for the CDR3: TGTGCCAGCAGCCAAGCTGGTTTTGGATCCTACAATGAGCAGTTCTTC. Translated, it gives CASSQAGFGSYNEQFF.

This clonotype was observed at least ten times. J is TRBJ1-1 and V is TRBV7-2; 7 positions agree with TRBD1. This CDR3 contains 14 residues. Germline loops: CDR1 SGHTA, CDR2 FQGNSA. Unmatched junction bases numbered 4, after V lost 5 bases and J lost 1 base. CDR3: CASSLGGPNTEAFF. In nucleotides, the CDR3 is TGTGCCAGCAGCCTAGGGGGCCCGAACACTGAAGCTTTCTTT.

The rearrangement joins TRBV11-3 to TRBJ2-4; D unresolved. The V gene's germline CDR1 is SGHNT and CDR2 YENEEA. The CDR3 extends over 12 amino acids. Between the trimmed V and J ends, which lost 4 bases and 7 bases, there was a span of 8 bases. As DNA, the CDR3 is TGTGCCAGCAGCTCTGACAACAACATTCAGTACTTC. Amino acids: CASSSDNNIQYF.

In its sample, this clonotype was seen many times. The chain recombines TRBV7-9 with TRBJ2-1, with a possible D match to TRBD1 (8 bases). The CDR3 covers 20 residues. Germline values: CDR1 SEHNR, CDR2 FQNEAQ (reference sequence). The V end lost 5 bases, the J end lost 4 bases, and 30 bases lay between the germline ends. The CDR3 region has the DNA TGTGCCAGCAGCGGACTGGACAGGGAGGGTTCCTCGCGCCGATACAATGAGCAGTTCTTC. Encoded protein: CASSGLDREGSSRRYNEQFF.